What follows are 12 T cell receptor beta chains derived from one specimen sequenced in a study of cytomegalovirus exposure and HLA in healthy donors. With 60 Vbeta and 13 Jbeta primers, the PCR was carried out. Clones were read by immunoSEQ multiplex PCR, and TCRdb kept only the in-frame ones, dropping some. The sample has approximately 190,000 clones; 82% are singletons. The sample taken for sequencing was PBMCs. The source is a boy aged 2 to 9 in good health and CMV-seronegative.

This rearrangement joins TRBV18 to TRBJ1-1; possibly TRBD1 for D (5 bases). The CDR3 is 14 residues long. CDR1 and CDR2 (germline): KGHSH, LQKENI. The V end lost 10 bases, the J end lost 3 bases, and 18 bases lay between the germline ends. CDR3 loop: CATGRRGLDTEAFF. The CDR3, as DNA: TGTGCCACCGGACGGAGGGGACTTGACACTGAAGCTTTCTTT.

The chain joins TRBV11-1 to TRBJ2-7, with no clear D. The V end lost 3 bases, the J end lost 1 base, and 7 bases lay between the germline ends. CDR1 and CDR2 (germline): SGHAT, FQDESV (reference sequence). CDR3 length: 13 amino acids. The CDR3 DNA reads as TGTGCCAGCAGCTTGCAGGTTTCCTACGAGCAGTACTTC. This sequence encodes CASSLQVSYEQYF.

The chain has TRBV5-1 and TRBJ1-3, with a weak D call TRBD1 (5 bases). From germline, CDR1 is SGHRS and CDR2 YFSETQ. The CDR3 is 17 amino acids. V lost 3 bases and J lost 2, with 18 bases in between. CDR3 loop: CASSSSAGRETGNTIYF. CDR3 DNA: TGCGCCAGCAGCTCATCAGCGGGCAGGGAGACTGGAAACACCATATATTTT.

This CDR3 reads CASSPRKLAGAYNEQFF. Here the CDR3 DNA reads TGTGCCAGCAGCCCCCGGAAACTAGCGGGGGCCTACAATGAGCAGTTCTTC. The genes are TRBV2 and TRBJ2-1; TRBD2 agrees at 11 bases. Germline CDR1 reads SNHLY; CDR2 reads FYNNEI. V shed 6 bases and J 2 bases; nucleotides not matched to a gene: 9. CDR3 length: 17 amino acids.

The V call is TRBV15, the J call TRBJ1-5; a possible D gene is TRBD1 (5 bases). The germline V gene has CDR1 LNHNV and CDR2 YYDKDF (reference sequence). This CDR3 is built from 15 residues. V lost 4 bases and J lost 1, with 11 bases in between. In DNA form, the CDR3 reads TGTGCCACCAGCATCCCAGGGTTAAGCAATCAGCCCCAGCATTTT. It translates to CATSIPGLSNQPQHF.

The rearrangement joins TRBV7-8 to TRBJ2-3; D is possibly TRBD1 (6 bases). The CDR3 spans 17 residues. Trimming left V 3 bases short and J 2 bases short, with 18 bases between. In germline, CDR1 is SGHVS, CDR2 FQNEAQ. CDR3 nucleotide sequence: TGTGCCAGCAGCTTCTACAGGGTTCCCGGGGACACAGATACGCAGTATTTT. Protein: CASSFYRVPGDTDTQYF.

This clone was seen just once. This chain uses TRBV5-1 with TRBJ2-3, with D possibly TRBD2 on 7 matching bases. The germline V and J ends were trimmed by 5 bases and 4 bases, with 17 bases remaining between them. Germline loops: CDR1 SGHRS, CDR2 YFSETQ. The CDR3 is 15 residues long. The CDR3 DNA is TGCGCCAGCAGGTTCGGGGGGCCCCTCCCAGATACGCAGTATTTT. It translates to CASRFGGPLPDTQYF. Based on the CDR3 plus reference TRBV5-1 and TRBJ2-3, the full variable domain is KAGVTQTPRYLIKTRGQQVTLSCSPISGHRSVSWYQQTPGQGLQFLFEYFSETQRNKGNFPGRFSGRQFSNSRSEMNVSTLELGDSALYLCASRFGGPLPDTQYFGPGTRLTVL.

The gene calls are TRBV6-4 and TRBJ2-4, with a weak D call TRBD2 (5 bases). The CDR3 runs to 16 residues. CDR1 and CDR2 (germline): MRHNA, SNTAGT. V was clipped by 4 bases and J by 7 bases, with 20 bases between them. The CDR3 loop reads CASSAEAKGWRNIQYF. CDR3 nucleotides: TGTGCCAGCAGTGCGGAGGCCAAGGGTTGGAGGAACATTCAGTACTTC.

CDR3: CASSSGGLPQHF. DNA of the CDR3: TGTGCCAGTAGTAGCGGGGGGTTGCCCCAGCATTTT. The chain couples TRBV19 to TRBJ1-5, with D maybe TRBD1 (5 bases). This CDR3 comprises 12 residues. CDR1 and CDR2 (germline): LNHDA, SQIVND (reference sequence). The V end was cut by 4 bases, the J end by 9 bases, with 10 bases between.

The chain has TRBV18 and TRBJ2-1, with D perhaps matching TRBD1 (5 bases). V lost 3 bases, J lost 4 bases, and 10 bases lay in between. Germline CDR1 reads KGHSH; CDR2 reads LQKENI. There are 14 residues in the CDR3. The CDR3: CASSPPTVYNEQFF. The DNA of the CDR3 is TGTGCCAGCTCACCCCCGACAGTATACAATGAGCAGTTCTTC.

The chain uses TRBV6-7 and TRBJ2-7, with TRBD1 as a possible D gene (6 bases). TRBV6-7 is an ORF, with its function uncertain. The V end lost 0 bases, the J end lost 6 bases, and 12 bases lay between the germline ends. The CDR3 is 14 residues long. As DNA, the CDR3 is TGTGCCAGCAGTTACTCGGTAGGGGGTGGCGAGCAGTACTTC. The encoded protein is CASSYSVGGGEQYF.

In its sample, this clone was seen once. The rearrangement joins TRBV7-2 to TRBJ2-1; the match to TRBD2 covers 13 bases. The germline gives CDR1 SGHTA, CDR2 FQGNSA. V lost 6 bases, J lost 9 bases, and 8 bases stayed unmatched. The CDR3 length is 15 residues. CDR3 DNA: TGTGCCAGCAGGGACCAACTAGCGGGGGGGTCTGAGCAGTTCTTC. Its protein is CASRDQLAGGSEQFF.